The 25 T cell receptor beta chains listed next were all sequenced from one sample in a study of T cell responses to AZD1222 COVID-19 vaccine. Sequencing used immunoSEQ multiplex PCR; TCRdb keeps in-frame clones, though not all of them. The sample lists 99,000 or so clones; roughly 88% were seen once. The sample consisted of peripheral blood, taken on day 0 of AZD1222 vaccination. The source is an adult in good health.

This chain links TRBV19 with TRBJ2-7, with TRBD2 matching 7 bases. The CDR3 runs to 13 residues. Per germline, CDR1 LNHDA and CDR2 SQIVND (reference sequence). J was trimmed by 6 bases and V by 1 base; bases with no gene match: 3. The CDR3 is CASSIGGLGEQYF. The CDR3, as DNA: TGTGCCAGTAGTATAGGAGGACTAGGCGAGCAGTACTTC.

V usage is TRBV28 and J usage is TRBJ2-5; TRBD2 aligns across 9 bases. The CDR3 has 15 amino acids. CDR1 and CDR2 (germline): MDHEN, SYDVKM. The trim removed 3 bases at V and 2 bases at J, leaving 4 bases unmatched. The CDR3 coding sequence is TGTGCCAGCAGTTTGCCCAGCGGGGGGCAAGAGACCCAGTACTTC. Translating it yields CASSLPSGGQETQYF.

This chain joins TRBV5-1 and TRBJ1-5; a possible D gene is TRBD1 (5 bases). Trimming pared 0 bases from V and 0 bases from J, leaving 7 bases between. The CDR3 runs 15 residues. Looked up from germline, CDR1 is SGHRS and CDR2 is YFSETQ. This CDR3 is CASSLAGHSNQPQHF. The CDR3 DNA sequence: TGCGCCAGCAGCTTGGCCGGACATAGCAATCAGCCCCAGCATTTT.

This clone was counted once. The chain joins TRBV6-5 to TRBJ1-6, with TRBD1 identical over 8 bases. The CDR3 length is 14 residues. Trimming took 6 bases from V and 7 from J; bases not matched to a gene: 5. Germline V gene lookup returns CDR1 MNHEY and CDR2 SVGAGI. The CDR3 region is CASRMDRVNSPLHF. The CDR3 bases are TGTGCCAGCAGAATGGACAGGGTGAATTCACCCCTCCACTTT.

CDR3 in amino acids: CASSIRTGSIQETQYF. The DNA for the CDR3 is TGTGCCAGTAGTATCCGGACAGGGTCGATCCAAGAGACCCAGTACTTC. The rearrangement joins TRBV19 to TRBJ2-5, with TRBD1 matching 8 bases. Germline values: CDR1 LNHDA, CDR2 SQIVND (reference sequence). Germline trimming cut 3 bases from V and 1 base from J; bases unmatched to any gene: 7. The CDR3 runs to 16 residues.

The V and J genes are TRBV5-1 and TRBJ2-3, with TRBD1 as a possible D gene (5 bases). With 0 bases removed from V and 3 bases from J, the gap between germline ends came to 11 bases. This CDR3 contains 15 residues. The germline V gene has CDR1 SGHRS and CDR2 YFSETQ. For the CDR3, the DNA is TGCGCCAGCAGCTTGGCCGGCAGGGTAACAGATACGCAGTATTTT. As protein: CASSLAGRVTDTQYF.

This rearrangement joins TRBV7-9 to TRBJ1-6; 7 bases are shared with TRBD1. In germline, CDR1 is SEHNR, CDR2 FQNEAQ (reference sequence). This CDR3 has 15 amino acids. The V and J ends lost 2 bases and 10 bases, in that order; junction bases with no gene match: 8. The CDR3 DNA reads TGTGCCAGCAGCTTACGGACAGGAGCGGTATCACCCCTCCACTTT. It is translated as CASSLRTGAVSPLHF.

The chain joins TRBV4-1 to TRBJ1-2; D uncertain. The CDR3 loop spans 12 amino acids. CDR1 is MGHRA, CDR2 YSYEKL, per germline. V lost 0 bases and J lost 6, with 5 bases in between. CDR3 DNA: TGCGCCAGCAGCCAAGAAATCGATGGCTACACCTTC. It encodes CASSQEIDGYTF.

This chain uses TRBV7-8 with TRBJ1-2; D may be TRBD1 (5 bases). Trimming removed 1 base at V and 1 base at J, with 22 bases between. Germline V gene data show CDR1 as SGHVS and CDR2 as FQNEAQ. The CDR3 contains 19 residues. DNA of the CDR3: TGTGCCAGCAGCTTAGTCAGGGTCCGGTCTAGGGGCCTTAACTATGGCTACACCTTC. Translating it yields CASSLVRVRSRGLNYGYTF.

V gene TRBV29-1 combines with J gene TRBJ2-3; D is ambiguous. Trimming left V 6 bases short and J 2 bases short, with 15 bases between. Looked up from germline, CDR1 is SQVTM and CDR2 is ANQGSEA. The CDR3 contains 14 residues. The CDR3, as DNA: TGCAGCGTCCTCCCCAGGTACACCACAGATACGCAGTATTTT. It is translated as CSVLPRYTTDTQYF.

The rearrangement uses TRBV6-1 and TRBJ1-5; 8 bases align to TRBD1. CDR3 length: 16 amino acids. Losses at the gene ends were 4 bases for V and 6 bases for J; bases not matched to a gene: 11. From germline, CDR1 is MNHNS and CDR2 SASEGT. The DNA for the CDR3 is TGTGCCAGCAGTGGACCACAGACAGGGGTCGGTCAGCCCCAGCATTTT. This encodes CASSGPQTGVGQPQHF.

This clone was detected only once. The chain has TRBV19 and TRBJ2-6; no firm D call. This CDR3 has 13 amino acids. CDR1 is LNHDA, CDR2 SQIVND, per germline (reference sequence). Trimming shortened V by 3 bases and J by 0 bases, and 0 bases separated the two germline ends. CDR3: CASSISGANVLTF. The CDR3 bases are TGTGCCAGTAGTATCTCTGGGGCCAACGTCCTGACTTTC.

The chain combines TRBV19 with TRBJ1-5; TRBD1 is a possible D gene (5 bases). CDR1 and CDR2 (germline): LNHDA, SQIVND (reference sequence). Trimming stripped 7 bases from V and 2 bases from J, with 18 bases between. The CDR3 covers 16 residues. DNA of the CDR3: TGTGCCAGTAACCCTATAACCGGGGGGGGCAATCAGCCCCAGCATTTT. Its protein is CASNPITGGGNQPQHF.

V usage is TRBV5-1 and J usage is TRBJ2-1, with D tentatively TRBD1 (5 bases). With 9 bases removed from V and 7 bases from J, the gap between germline ends came to 17 bases. Germline CDR1 reads SGHRS; CDR2 reads YFSETQ. This CDR3 comprises 13 residues. DNA of the CDR3: TGCGCCACCCAACATATAGGACAAAATGAGCAGTTCTTC. Amino acid sequence: CATQHIGQNEQFF.

The chain couples TRBV7-2 to TRBJ1-1; D remains unclear. Germline CDR1 reads SGHTA; CDR2 reads FQGNSA. V lost 5 bases, J lost 0 bases, and 10 bases lay in between. The CDR3 sequence is 14 residues long. CDR3 sequence reads: CASSLPFMNTEAFF. CDR3 bases: TGTGCCAGCAGCCTCCCGTTCATGAACACTGAAGCTTTCTTT.

The chain has TRBV11-2 and TRBJ2-1; D ambiguous. From germline, CDR1 is SGHAT and CDR2 FQNNGV. The CDR3 sequence is 16 residues long. Trimming shortened V by 2 bases and J by 6 bases, and 17 bases separated the two germline ends. The CDR3 reads CASSLTLLSGSNEQFF. In DNA form, the CDR3 reads TGTGCCAGCAGCTTAACACTTTTGTCGGGCAGCAATGAGCAGTTCTTC.

The chain joins TRBV6-5 to TRBJ2-5; the match to TRBD1 covers 7 bases. The CDR3 loop spans 15 amino acids. Germline V gene lookup returns CDR1 MNHEY and CDR2 SVGAGI. J gave up 5 bases and V 2 bases, and 8 bases lay outside the gene matches. The CDR3 spells CASSYLPQGSETQYF. CDR3 DNA sequence: TGTGCCAGCAGTTACCTCCCACAGGGGTCGGAGACCCAGTACTTC.

CDR3 coding DNA: TGTGCCAGCAGCCCGATAGCGGGGGGGCCTCTAGGCTACACCGGGGAGCTGTTTTTT. Protein product: CASSPIAGGPLGYTGELFF. The chain carries TRBV7-2 and TRBJ2-2; 11 nucleotides align to TRBD2. The CDR3 has 19 amino acids. Germline trimming cut 5 bases from V and 3 bases from J; bases unmatched to any gene: 14. Germline values: CDR1 SGHTA, CDR2 FQGNSA.

The chain uses TRBV28 and TRBJ2-7; 10 bases are a match to TRBD1. This CDR3 is built from 15 residues. Trimming removed 1 base from V and 5 bases from J; junction bases left unmatched: 5. Germline V lookup: CDR1 MDHEN, CDR2 SYDVKM. For the CDR3, the DNA is TGTGCCAGCAGTTTATCTGGGACAGGGGTTGACGAGCAGTACTTC. This codes for CASSLSGTGVDEQYF.

This chain uses TRBV3-1 (or the pseudogene TRBV3-2) with TRBJ1-6; no clear D. The germline V gene encodes CDR1 LGHDT and CDR2 YNNKEL (reference sequence). The CDR3 totals 15 residues. V was pared by 8 bases and J by 1 base, with 12 bases between. The CDR3 coding sequence is TGTGCCAGCGGGCGGTTGTCTTCCTATAATTCACCCCTCCACTTT. It specifies CASGRLSSYNSPLHF.

This chain connects TRBV20-1 to TRBJ2-7, with D unclear. This CDR3 is 11 amino acids long. Deletions cut 3 bases from V and 0 bases from J, with 3 bases between. The germline V gene encodes CDR1 DFQATT and CDR2 SNEGSKA (reference sequence). The CDR3 sequence is CSASPSYEQYF. In DNA, the CDR3 is TGCAGTGCTAGCCCCTCCTACGAGCAGTACTTC.

The V gene is TRBV9, the J gene TRBJ1-6, with D possibly being TRBD1 (5 bases). The CDR3 runs to 15 residues. The ends were cut back, 2 bases at V and 9 bases at J, with 15 bases in the middle. Germline values: CDR1 SGDLS, CDR2 YYNGEE. This CDR3 is CASSVAQDHFSPLHF. DNA of the CDR3: TGTGCCAGCAGCGTGGCACAGGACCACTTTTCACCCCTCCACTTT. The full variable domain, in which reference TRBV9 and TRBJ1-6 provide the parts outside the CDR3, is DSGVTQTPKHLITATGQRVTLRCSPRSGDLSVYWYQQSLDQGLQFLIQYYNGEERAKGNILERFSAQQFPDLHSELNLSSLELGDSALYFCASSVAQDHFSPLHFGNGTRLTVT.

This sequence joins TRBV7-6 and TRBJ1-4; 7 positions match TRBD1. V was clipped by 6 bases and J by 7 bases; unmatched bases: 14. CDR3 length equals 16 residues. From germline, CDR1 is SGHVS and CDR2 FNYEAQ. CDR3 residues: CASSFRGGQGGEKLFF. The CDR3 DNA follows: TGTGCCAGCAGTTTTCGTGGTGGCCAGGGGGGTGAAAAACTGTTTTTT. Full variable domain (missing parts from reference TRBV7-6 and TRBJ1-4): GAGVSQSPRYKVTKRGQDVALRCDPISGHVSLYWYRQALGQGPEFLTYFNYEAQQDKSGLPNDRFSAERPEGSISTLTIQRTEQRDSAMYRCASSFRGGQGGEKLFFGSGTQLSVL.

The sample holds a few counts of this clone. The V and J genes are TRBV6-5 and TRBJ1-1; 7 bases agree with TRBD1. The J segment lost 3 bases and the V segment lost 8 bases, leaving 9 bases of the junction unmatched. Germline CDR1 and CDR2: MNHEY and SVGAGI. The CDR3 has 14 amino acids. This chain's CDR3 is CASDRDARHTEAFF. The CDR3 DNA is TGTGCCAGCGACAGGGATGCCAGACACACTGAAGCTTTCTTT.

The V call is TRBV6-2 or TRBV6-3, the J call TRBJ2-3; 7 bases are shared with TRBD2. Germline loops: CDR1 MNHEY, CDR2 SVGEGT. V dropped 1 base and J dropped 6; count of bases not matched to a gene: 7. CDR3 size: 15 residues. The CDR3 DNA reads as TGTGCCAGCAGTTACTACGCGGGAGAGTGGGATACGCAGTATTTT. It codes for CASSYYAGEWDTQYF.